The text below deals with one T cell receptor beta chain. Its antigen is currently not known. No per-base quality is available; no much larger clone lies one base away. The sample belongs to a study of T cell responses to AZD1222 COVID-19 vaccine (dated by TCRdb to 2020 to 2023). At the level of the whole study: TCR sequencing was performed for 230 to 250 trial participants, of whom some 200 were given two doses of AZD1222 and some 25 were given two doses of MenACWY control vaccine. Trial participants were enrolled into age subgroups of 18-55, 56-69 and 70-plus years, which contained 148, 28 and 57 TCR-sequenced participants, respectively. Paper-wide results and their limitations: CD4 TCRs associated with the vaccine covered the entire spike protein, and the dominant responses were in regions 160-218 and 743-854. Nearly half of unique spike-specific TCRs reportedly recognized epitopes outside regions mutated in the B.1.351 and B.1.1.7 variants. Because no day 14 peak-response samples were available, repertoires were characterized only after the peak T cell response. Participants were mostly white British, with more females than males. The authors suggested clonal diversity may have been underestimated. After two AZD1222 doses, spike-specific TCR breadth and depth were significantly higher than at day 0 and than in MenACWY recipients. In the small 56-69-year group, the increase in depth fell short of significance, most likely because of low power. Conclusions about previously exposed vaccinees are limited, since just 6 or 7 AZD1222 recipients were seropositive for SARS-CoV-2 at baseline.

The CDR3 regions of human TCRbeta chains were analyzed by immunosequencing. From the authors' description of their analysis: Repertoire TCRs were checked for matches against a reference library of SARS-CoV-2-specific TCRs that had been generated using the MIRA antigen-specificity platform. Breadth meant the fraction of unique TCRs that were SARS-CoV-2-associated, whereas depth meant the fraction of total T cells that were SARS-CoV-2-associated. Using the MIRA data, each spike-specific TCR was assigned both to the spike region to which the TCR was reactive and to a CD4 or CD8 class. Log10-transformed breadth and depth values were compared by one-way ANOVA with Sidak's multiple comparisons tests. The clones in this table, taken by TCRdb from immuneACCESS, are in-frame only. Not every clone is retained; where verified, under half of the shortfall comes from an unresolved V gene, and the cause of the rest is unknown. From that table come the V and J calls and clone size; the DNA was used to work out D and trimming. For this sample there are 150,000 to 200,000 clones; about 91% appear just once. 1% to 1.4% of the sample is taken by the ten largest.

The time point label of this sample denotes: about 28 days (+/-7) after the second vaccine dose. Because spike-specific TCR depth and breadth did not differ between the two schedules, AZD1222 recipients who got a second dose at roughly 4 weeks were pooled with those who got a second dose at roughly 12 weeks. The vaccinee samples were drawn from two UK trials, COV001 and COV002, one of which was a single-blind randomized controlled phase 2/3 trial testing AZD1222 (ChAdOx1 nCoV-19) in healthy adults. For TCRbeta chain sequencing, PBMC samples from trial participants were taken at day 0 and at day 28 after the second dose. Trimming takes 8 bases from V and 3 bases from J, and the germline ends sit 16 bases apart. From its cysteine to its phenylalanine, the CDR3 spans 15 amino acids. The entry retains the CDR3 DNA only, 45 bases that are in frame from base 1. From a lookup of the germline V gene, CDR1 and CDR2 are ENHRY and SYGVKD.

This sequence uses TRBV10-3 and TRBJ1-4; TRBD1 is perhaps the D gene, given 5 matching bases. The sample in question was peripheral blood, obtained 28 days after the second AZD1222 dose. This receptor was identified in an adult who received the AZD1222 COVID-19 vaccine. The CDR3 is CAIGSRGLANEKLFF. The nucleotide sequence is TGTGCCATCGGGAGCCGGGGGTTGGCTAATGAAAAACTGTTTTTT.